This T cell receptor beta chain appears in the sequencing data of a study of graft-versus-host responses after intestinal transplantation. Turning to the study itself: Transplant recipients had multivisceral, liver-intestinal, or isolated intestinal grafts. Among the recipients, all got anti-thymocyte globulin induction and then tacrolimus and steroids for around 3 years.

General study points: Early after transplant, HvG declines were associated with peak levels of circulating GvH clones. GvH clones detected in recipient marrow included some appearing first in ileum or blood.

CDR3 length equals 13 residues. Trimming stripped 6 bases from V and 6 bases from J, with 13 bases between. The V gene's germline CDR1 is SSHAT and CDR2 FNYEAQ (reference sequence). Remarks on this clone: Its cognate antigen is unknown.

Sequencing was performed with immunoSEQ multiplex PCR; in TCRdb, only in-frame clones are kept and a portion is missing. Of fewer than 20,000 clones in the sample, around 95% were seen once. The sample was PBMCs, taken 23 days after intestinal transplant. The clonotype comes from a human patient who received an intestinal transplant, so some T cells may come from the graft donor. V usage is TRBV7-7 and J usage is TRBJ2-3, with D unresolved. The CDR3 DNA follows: TGTGCCAGCAGTAAAGGCCCTTGGGATACGCAGTATTTT. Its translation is CASSKGPWDTQYF.